This is a list of T cell receptor beta chains from one sample in a study of preoperative IRX-2 immunotherapy in early breast cancer. Sequencing used immunoSEQ multiplex PCR; TCRdb keeps in-frame clones, though not all of them. The data hold 15,000 to 25,000 clones, with around 85% observed a single time. Sequencing used lymph node tissue, obtained after IRX-2 immunotherapy. Receptors were obtained from a human donor with breast cancer. The CDR3 runs from the conserved cysteine through the conserved F or W. D genes are given only for firm matches. A clone size is listed for some rows: how often the clone was seen (once, few, many), or a class if it is expanded.

d_call cdr3_length j_call v_call clone_size cdr3_aa cdr3_nt
- 12 TRBJ2-7 TRBV6-8 - CAISEDSYEQYF TGTGCCATCAGCGAAGATTCCTACGAGCAGTACTTC
- 16 TRBJ1-1 TRBV11-3 - CASSLLLTGPNTEAFF TGTGCCAGCAGCTTGTTACTGACAGGCCCTAACACTGAAGCTTTCTTT
TRBD1 15 TRBJ2-3 TRBV7-1 - CASKPRGQGTDTQYF TGTGCCAGCAAACCGAGGGGACAGGGCACAGATACGCAGTATTTT
TRBD1 17 TRBJ1-5 TRBV28 - CASRNRDRSYSNQPQHF TGTGCCAGCAGAAACCGGGACAGGAGTTATAGCAATCAGCCCCAGCATTTT
TRBD1 12 TRBJ1-2 TRBV10-3 - CASFGTGGSFTF TGTGCCAGTTTCGGGACAGGGGGCTCCTTTACCTTC
TRBD2 15 TRBJ2-5 TRBV6-8 - CASSYRRGLQETQYF TGTGCCAGCAGTTACCGGAGGGGACTACAAGAGACCCAGTACTTC
TRBD2 15 TRBJ2-3 TRBV5-1 - CASSLTSGGTDTQYF TGCGCCAGCAGCTTAACTAGCGGGGGCACAGATACGCAGTATTTT
- 18 TRBJ1-6 TRBV6-8 - CASSATSGMTSYNSPLHF TGTGCCAGCAGCGCAACCTCAGGGATGACATCCTATAATTCACCCCTCCACTTT
- 14 TRBJ2-7 TRBV19 - CASSAPGLSYEQYF TGTGCCAGTAGTGCCCCGGGTCTCTCCTACGAGCAGTACTTC
- 14 TRBJ2-7 TRBV6-8 - CASRGPGGTYEQYF TGTGCCAGCAGGGGCCCCGGGGGCACCTACGAGCAGTACTTC
TRBD2 15 TRBJ2-5 TRBV14 - CASSPGLVYQETQYF TGTGCCAGCAGCCCCGGACTAGTATACCAAGAGACCCAGTACTTC
- 14 TRBJ2-2 TRBV29-1 - CSVGASVNTGELFF TGCAGCGTTGGGGCTAGCGTAAACACCGGGGAGCTGTTTTTT
- 12 TRBJ1-3 TRBV30 - CAWSQGGNTIYF TGTGCCTGGAGTCAGGGGGGAAACACCATATATTTT
TRBD2 13 TRBJ2-5 TRBV19 - CASSGLAIETQYF TGTGCCAGTAGCGGACTAGCGATTGAGACCCAGTACTTC
TRBD1 15 TRBJ2-3 TRBV18 - CASSRDSSSTDTQYF TGTGCCAGCTCTCGGGACAGCTCTAGCACAGATACGCAGTATTTT
- 12 TRBJ1-2 TRBV28 - CASSRDQKGYTF TGTGCCAGCAGTAGGGACCAGAAAGGCTACACCTTC
- 14 TRBJ2-7 TRBV19 - CASSPYGARHEQYF TGTGCCAGTAGCCCTTATGGGGCGAGGCACGAGCAGTACTTC
- 13 TRBJ1-1 TRBV10-3 - CAITSVQNTEAFF TGTGCCATCACCTCGGTTCAAAACACTGAAGCTTTCTTT
- 16 TRBJ1-1 TRBV19 - CASNSIPGTGRTEAFF TGTGCCAGTAACTCGATACCCGGGACGGGAAGGACTGAAGCTTTCTTT
- 13 TRBJ2-1 TRBV30 - CAWSSWADRKQFF TGTGCCTGGAGTTCTTGGGCGGACCGCAAGCAGTTCTTC
- 12 TRBJ2-2 TRBV19 - CASSYQSGELFF TGTGCCAGTAGTTACCAAAGCGGGGAGCTGTTTTTT
- 15 TRBJ1-5 TRBV6-8 - CASGLEVGRHQPQHF TGTGCCAGCGGACTGGAAGTGGGCAGGCATCAGCCCCAGCATTTT
- 16 TRBJ1-3 TRBV5-1 - CASSFTEAASGNTIYF TGCGCCAGCAGTTTTACCGAGGCAGCCTCTGGAAACACCATATATTTT
TRBD1 13 TRBJ1-5 TRBV19 - CATRDRVHQPQHF TGTGCCACCCGGGACAGGGTACATCAGCCCCAGCATTTT
TRBD2 16 TRBJ2-1 TRBV11-3 - CASSGPGLATYNEQFF TGTGCCAGCAGCGGTCCGGGACTAGCGACCTACAATGAGCAGTTCTTC
- 14 TRBJ2-2 TRBV28 - CASRAGSRTGELFF TGTGCCAGCAGGGCAGGATCGCGGACCGGGGAGCTGTTTTTT
TRBD1 14 TRBJ1-1 TRBV5-1 - CASSWGQTNTEAFF TGCGCCAGCAGCTGGGGACAGACAAACACTGAAGCTTTCTTT
- 13 TRBJ1-3 TRBV19 - CASRRFSGNTIYF TGTGCCAGCCGAAGATTTTCTGGAAACACCATATATTTT
- 12 TRBJ1-1 TRBV29-1 - CSVKKEQTEAFF TGCAGCGTGAAAAAAGAGCAGACGGAAGCTTTCTTT
- 15 TRBJ1-2 TRBV5-1 - CASSPNLRDGISYTF TGCGCCAGCAGCCCAAACCTCCGGGACGGAATTAGCTACACCTTC
TRBD1 15 TRBJ1-4 TRBV15 few CATSRGDRADEKLFF TGTGCCACCAGCAGGGGGGACAGGGCTGATGAAAAACTGTTTTTT
- 14 TRBJ2-1 TRBV6-7 - CATRVLALYNEQFF TGTGCCACCAGGGTGCTAGCCCTCTACAATGAGCAGTTCTTC
- 12 TRBJ2-5 TRBV12-5 - CASNPGIGAQYF TGTGCCAGCAACCCGGGCATAGGGGCCCAGTACTTC
- 17 TRBJ2-4 TRBV18 - CASSPPVRGGGGNIQYF TGTGCCAGCTCACCACCTGTGCGAGGGGGAGGGGGAAACATTCAGTACTTC
- 13 TRBJ1-1 TRBV6-8 - CASSAGVRTEAFF TGTGCCAGCAGTGCAGGGGTTCGCACTGAAGCTTTCTTT
- 13 TRBJ2-2 TRBV6-8 - CAIRGPNTGELFF TGTGCCATCCGCGGGCCGAACACCGGGGAGCTGTTTTTT
TRBD1 12 TRBJ2-7 TRBV10-3 - CATNRGLYEQYF TGTGCCACCAACAGGGGGCTATACGAGCAGTACTTC
- 15 TRBJ2-3 TRBV14 - CASSQPGGGRYTQYF TGTGCCAGCAGCCAGCCAGGGGGCGGGAGATATACGCAGTATTTT
TRBD1 15 TRBJ2-7 TRBV5-1 - CASSLVGQGAYEQYF TGCGCCAGCAGCTTGGTAGGACAGGGAGCCTACGAGCAGTACTTC
- 14 TRBJ1-3 TRBV18 few CASSPGGAGNTIYF TGTGCCAGCTCACCAGGGGGGGCCGGAAACACCATATATTTT
- 14 TRBJ1-2 TRBV6-7 - CASSGFNKNYGYTF TGTGCCAGCAGTGGATTCAATAAAAACTATGGCTACACCTTC
- 12 TRBJ1-4 TRBV29-1 - CSVGEFGEKLFF TGCAGCGTTGGGGAGTTCGGTGAAAAACTGTTTTTT
TRBD1 15 TRBJ1-3 TRBV11-3 - CASSLGTGTGNTIYF TGTGCCAGCAGCCTCGGGACAGGGACCGGAAACACCATATATTTT
- 14 TRBJ1-2 TRBV11-3 - CASSPNRVGYGYTF TGTGCCAGCAGCCCTAACCGGGTAGGCTATGGCTACACCTTC
TRBD1 18 TRBJ1-3 TRBV16 - CASSTLFSGTGAGNTIYF TGTGCCAGCAGTACCCTATTCTCCGGGACAGGGGCTGGAAACACCATATATTTT
- 13 TRBJ1-5 TRBV28 - CASRPIDGQPQHF TGTGCCAGCAGACCCATCGACGGTCAGCCCCAGCATTTT
- 14 TRBJ1-1 TRBV11-3 - CASTKREGATEAFF TGTGCCAGCACCAAAAGAGAGGGCGCCACTGAAGCTTTCTTT
- 14 TRBJ2-7 TRBV22-1 - CASSYRGASYEQYF TGTGCCAGCAGTTACCGGGGGGCCTCCTACGAGCAGTACTTC
TRBD1 15 TRBJ1-5 TRBV19 - CASSDGTGGFQPQHF TGTGCCAGTAGTGATGGGACAGGGGGCTTTCAGCCCCAGCATTTT
- 13 TRBJ1-1 TRBV6-8 - CATRDRRDTEAFF TGTGCCACCCGGGACCGGAGGGACACTGAAGCTTTCTTT
TRBD2 17 TRBJ2-6 TRBV18 few CASSPDSGGAGANVLTF TGTGCCAGCTCACCTGATAGCGGGGGGGCTGGGGCCAACGTCCTGACTTTC
- 14 TRBJ1-2 TRBV29-1 - CSVRTRAGVQGYTF TGCAGCGTCCGGACCCGGGCAGGGGTACAAGGCTACACCTTC
- 14 TRBJ1-2 TRBV9 - CASSVDSKNYGYTF TGTGCCAGCAGCGTAGATTCAAAGAACTATGGCTACACCTTC
- 12 TRBJ1-1 TRBV6-8 - CASRQGGTEAFF TGTGCCAGCAGACAGGGTGGGACTGAAGCTTTCTTT
TRBD2 16 TRBJ2-1 TRBV11-3 few CASSSRGGGSYNEQFF TGTGCCAGCAGCTCCCGCGGGGGAGGCTCCTACAATGAGCAGTTCTTC
- 15 TRBJ1-4 TRBV28 - CASSLRGGANEKLFF TGTGCCAGCAGTTTGCGTGGTGGGGCTAATGAAAAACTGTTTTTT
TRBD1 15 TRBJ1-3 TRBV18 - CASSSGTGSGNTIYF TGTGCCAGCTCCTCAGGGACAGGCTCTGGAAACACCATATATTTT